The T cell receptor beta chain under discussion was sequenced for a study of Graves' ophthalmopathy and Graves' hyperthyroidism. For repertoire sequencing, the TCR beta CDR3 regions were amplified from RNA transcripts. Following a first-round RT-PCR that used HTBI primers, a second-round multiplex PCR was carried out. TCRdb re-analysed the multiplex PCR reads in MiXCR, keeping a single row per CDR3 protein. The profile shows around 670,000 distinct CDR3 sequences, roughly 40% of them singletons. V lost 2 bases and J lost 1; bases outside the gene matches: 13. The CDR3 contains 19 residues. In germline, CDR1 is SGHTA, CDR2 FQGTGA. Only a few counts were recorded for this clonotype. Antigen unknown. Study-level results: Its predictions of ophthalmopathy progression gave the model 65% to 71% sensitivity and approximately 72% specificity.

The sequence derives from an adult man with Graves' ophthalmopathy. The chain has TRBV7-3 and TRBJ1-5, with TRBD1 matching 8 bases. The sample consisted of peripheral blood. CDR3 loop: CASSLPESTGVGSNQPQHF. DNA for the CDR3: TGTGCCAGCAGCTTACCCGAATCGACAGGGGTCGGCAGCAATCAGCCCCAGCATTTT.